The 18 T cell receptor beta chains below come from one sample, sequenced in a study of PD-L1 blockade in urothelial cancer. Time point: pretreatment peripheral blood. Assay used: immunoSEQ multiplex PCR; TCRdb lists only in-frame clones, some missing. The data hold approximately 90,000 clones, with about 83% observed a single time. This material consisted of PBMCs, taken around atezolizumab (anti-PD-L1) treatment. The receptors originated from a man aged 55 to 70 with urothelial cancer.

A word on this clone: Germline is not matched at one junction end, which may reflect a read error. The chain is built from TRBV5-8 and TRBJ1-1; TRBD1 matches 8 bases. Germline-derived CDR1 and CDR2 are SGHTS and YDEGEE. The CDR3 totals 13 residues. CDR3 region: CASSWDRNPEAFF. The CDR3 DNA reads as TGTGCCAGCAGCTGGGACAGGAACCCTGAAGCTTTCTTT.

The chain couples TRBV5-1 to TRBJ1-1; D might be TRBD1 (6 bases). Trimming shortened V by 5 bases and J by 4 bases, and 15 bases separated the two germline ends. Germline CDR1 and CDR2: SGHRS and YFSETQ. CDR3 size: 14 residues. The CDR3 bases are TGCGCCAGCAGTGATGGGGGGGCGAGCACTGAAGCTTTCTTT. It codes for CASSDGGASTEAFF.

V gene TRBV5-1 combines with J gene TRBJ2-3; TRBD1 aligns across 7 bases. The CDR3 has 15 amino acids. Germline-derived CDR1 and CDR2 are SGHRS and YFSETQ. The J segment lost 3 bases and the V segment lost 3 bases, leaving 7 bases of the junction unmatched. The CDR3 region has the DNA TGCGCCAGCAGCTATTACAGGGGTGGGACAGATACGCAGTATTTT. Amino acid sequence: CASSYYRGGTDTQYF.

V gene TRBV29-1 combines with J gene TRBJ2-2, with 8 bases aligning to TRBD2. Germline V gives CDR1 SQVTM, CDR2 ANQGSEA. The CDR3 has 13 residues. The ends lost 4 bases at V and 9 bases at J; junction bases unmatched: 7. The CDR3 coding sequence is TGCAGCGTTGGGGGGACTAGACTCCGGGAGCTGTTTTTT. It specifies CSVGGTRLRELFF.

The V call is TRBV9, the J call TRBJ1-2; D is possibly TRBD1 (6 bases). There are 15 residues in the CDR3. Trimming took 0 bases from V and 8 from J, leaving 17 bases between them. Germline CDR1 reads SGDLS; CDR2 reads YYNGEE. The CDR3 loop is CASSVEATGNGGYTF. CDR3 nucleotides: TGTGCCAGCAGCGTAGAAGCAACAGGGAATGGCGGCTACACCTTC.

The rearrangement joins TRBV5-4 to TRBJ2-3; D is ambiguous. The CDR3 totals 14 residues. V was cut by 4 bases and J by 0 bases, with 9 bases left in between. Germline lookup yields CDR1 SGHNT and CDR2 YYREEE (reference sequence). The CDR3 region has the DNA TGTGCCAGCAGCCCCCCTAGTAGCACAGATACGCAGTATTTT. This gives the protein CASSPPSSTDTQYF.

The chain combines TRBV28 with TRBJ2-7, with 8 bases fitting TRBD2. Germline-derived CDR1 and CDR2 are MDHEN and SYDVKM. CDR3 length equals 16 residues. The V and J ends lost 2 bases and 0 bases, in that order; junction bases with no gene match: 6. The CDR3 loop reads CASSLRPSGSSYEQYF. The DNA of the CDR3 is TGTGCCAGCAGTTTACGCCCCAGCGGGAGCTCCTACGAGCAGTACTTC.

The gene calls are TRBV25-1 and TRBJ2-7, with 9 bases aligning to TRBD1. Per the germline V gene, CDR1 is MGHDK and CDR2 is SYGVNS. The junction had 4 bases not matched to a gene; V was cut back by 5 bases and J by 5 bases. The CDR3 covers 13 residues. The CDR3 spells CASSKQGANEQYF. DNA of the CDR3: TGTGCCAGCAGTAAACAGGGGGCGAACGAGCAGTACTTC.

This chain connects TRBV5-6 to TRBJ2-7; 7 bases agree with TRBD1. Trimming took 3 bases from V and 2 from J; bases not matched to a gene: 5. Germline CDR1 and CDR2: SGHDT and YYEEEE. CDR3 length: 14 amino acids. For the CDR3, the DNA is TGTGCCAGCAGCTCGACAGGGCCCACCTACGAGCAGTACTTC. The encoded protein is CASSSTGPTYEQYF.

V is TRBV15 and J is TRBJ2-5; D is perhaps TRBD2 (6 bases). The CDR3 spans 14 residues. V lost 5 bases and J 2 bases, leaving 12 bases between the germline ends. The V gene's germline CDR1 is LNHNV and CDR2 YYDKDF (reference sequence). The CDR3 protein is CATSFGGSQETQYF. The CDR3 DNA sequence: TGTGCCACCAGCTTTGGGGGGTCACAAGAGACCCAGTACTTC.

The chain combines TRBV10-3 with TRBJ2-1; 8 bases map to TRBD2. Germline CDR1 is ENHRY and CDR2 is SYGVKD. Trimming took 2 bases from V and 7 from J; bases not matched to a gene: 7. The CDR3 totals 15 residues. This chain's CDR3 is CAISEASGGRNEQFF. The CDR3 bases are TGTGCCATCAGTGAGGCCAGCGGGGGCCGGAATGAGCAGTTCTTC.

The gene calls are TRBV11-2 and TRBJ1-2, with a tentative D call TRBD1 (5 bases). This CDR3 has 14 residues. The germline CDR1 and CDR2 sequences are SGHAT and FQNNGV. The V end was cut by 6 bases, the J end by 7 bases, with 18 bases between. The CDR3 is CASSPEGFGGGYTF. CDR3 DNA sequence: TGTGCCAGCAGTCCAGAGGGATTCGGGGGTGGCTACACCTTC.

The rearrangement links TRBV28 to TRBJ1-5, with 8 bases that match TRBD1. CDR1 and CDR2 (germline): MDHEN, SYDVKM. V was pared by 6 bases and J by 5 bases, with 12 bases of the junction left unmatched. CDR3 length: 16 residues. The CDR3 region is CASRSRTGLIDQPQHF. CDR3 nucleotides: TGTGCCAGCAGATCCCGGACAGGGTTGATCGATCAGCCCCAGCATTTT.

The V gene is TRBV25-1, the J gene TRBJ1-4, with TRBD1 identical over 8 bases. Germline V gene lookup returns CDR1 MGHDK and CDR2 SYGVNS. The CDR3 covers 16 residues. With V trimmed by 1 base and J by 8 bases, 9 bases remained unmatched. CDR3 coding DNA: TGTGCCAGCAGTGAATCCTTCAGGGGGCGCTTAGAAAAACTGTTTTTT. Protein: CASSESFRGRLEKLFF.

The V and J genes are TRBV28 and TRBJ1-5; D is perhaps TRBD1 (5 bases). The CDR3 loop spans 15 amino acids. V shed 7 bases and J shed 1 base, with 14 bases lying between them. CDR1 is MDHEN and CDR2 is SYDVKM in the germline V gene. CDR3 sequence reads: CASTRPQGSNQPQHF. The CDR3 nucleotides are TGTGCCAGCACCCGCCCCCAGGGAAGCAATCAGCCCCAGCATTTT.

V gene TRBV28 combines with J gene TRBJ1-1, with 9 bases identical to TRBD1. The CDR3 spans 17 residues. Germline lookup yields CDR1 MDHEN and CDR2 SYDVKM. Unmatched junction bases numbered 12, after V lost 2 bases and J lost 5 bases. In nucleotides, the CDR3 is TGTGCCAGCAGTTTAGCGGGCCAGGGACAGGGATTTACTGAAGCTTTCTTT. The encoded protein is CASSLAGQGQGFTEAFF.

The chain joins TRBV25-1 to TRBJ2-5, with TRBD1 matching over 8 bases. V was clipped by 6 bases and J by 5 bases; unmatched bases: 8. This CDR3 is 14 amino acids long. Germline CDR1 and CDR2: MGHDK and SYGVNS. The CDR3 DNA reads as TGTGCCAGCAGCGACCACAGGGGGAGTGAGACCCAGTACTTC. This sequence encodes CASSDHRGSETQYF.

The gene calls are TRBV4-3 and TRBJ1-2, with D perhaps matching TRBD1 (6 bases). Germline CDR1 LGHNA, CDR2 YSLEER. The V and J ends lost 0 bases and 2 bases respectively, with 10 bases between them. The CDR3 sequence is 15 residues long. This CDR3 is CASSQDDQGNYGYTF. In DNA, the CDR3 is TGCGCCAGCAGCCAAGATGACCAGGGGAACTATGGCTACACCTTC.